Below are 26 T cell receptor beta chains sequenced from a single sample in a study of blood T cell repertoires in COVID-19. The protocol was immunoSEQ multiplex PCR, while the TCRdb copy is restricted to in-frame clones and leaves out a portion. The top ten hold about 2% of the sample, which has roughly 130,000 clones, 80% seen once. Sequencing was done on a sample of peripheral blood. The receptors shown here come from a man between 70 and 80 years old with acute or convalescent COVID-19.

The V gene is TRBV30, the J gene TRBJ1-2; D is unclear. The V and J ends lost 0 bases and 0 bases respectively, with 11 bases between them. The CDR3 totals 15 residues. Per germline, CDR1 GTSNPN and CDR2 SVGIG (reference sequence). The CDR3 sequence is CAWSVLGRSNYGYTF. CDR3 in DNA: TGTGCCTGGAGTGTACTAGGCAGATCTAACTATGGCTACACCTTC.

The J gene is TRBJ1-1, the V gene TRBV6-2 or TRBV6-3, with 7 nucleotides matching TRBD1. CDR3 length equals 16 residues. V shed 2 bases, J shed 1 base, and the junction held 7 bases outside the gene matches. The germline CDR1 and CDR2 sequences are MNHEY and SVGEGT. The CDR3 loop reads CASSYKTDRQNTEAFF. The CDR3 coding sequence is TGTGCCAGCAGTTACAAAACGGACAGGCAGAACACTGAAGCTTTCTTT.

This clone was detected only once. J is TRBJ1-1 and V is TRBV28; D is uncertain. This CDR3 comprises 16 residues. Trimming stripped 3 bases from V and 0 bases from J, with 14 bases between. Germline V CDR1 and CDR2: MDHEN, SYDVKM. CDR3 region: CASSFPPGGLNTEAFF. The CDR3 DNA is TGTGCCAGCAGTTTCCCCCCGGGCGGGCTGAACACTGAAGCTTTCTTT.

This clone was found a few times. CDR3 protein: CASSVGQGDGYTF. CDR3 in DNA: TGCGCCAGCAGCGTGGGACAGGGGGATGGCTACACCTTC. V is TRBV5-1 and J is TRBJ1-2; 11 bases are shared with TRBD1. The CDR3 is 13 residues long. Trimming took 4 bases from V and 6 from J; bases not matched to a gene: 2. CDR1 and CDR2 from the germline V gene are SGHRS and YFSETQ.

This chain uses TRBV11-1 with TRBJ1-1; D is undetermined. CDR3 length equals 14 residues. V was pared by 1 base and J by 0 bases, with 6 bases between. CDR1 SGHAT and CDR2 FQDESV come from the germline V gene (reference sequence). CDR3 region: CASSLGRLNTEAFF. The CDR3, as DNA: TGTGCCAGCAGCTTAGGCAGATTGAACACTGAAGCTTTCTTT.

In regard to this clone: At the DNA level, this CDR3 is encoded by other sequences in the same sample as well. The chain carries TRBV6-5 and TRBJ1-4, with TRBD1 matching 8 bases. V lost 6 bases, J lost 5 bases, and 5 bases stayed unmatched. Germline V gene data show CDR1 as MNHEY and CDR2 as SVGAGI. The CDR3 runs 14 residues. The CDR3 region is CASRLTGANEKLFF. CDR3 coding DNA: TGTGCCAGCAGGCTGACAGGGGCAAATGAAAAACTGTTTTTT.

This sequence joins TRBV6-5 and TRBJ2-3; D is possibly TRBD1 (6 bases). Germline lookup yields CDR1 MNHEY and CDR2 SVGAGI. The CDR3 extends over 14 amino acids. Between the trimmed V and J ends, which lost 9 bases and 2 bases, there was a span of 15 bases. The CDR3 region is CASRLTGPTDTQYF. The CDR3 DNA follows: TGTGCCAGTCGACTGACAGGTCCCACAGATACGCAGTATTTT.

The genes are TRBV6-5 and TRBJ2-3; D ambiguous. CDR1 and CDR2 (germline): MNHEY, SVGAGI. The CDR3 contains 13 residues. Trimming left V 8 bases short and J 1 base short, with 10 bases between. Here the CDR3 reads CASGRPGTDTQYF. For the CDR3, the DNA is TGTGCCAGCGGCAGGCCCGGCACAGATACGCAGTATTTT.

This clone was seen once. This sequence joins TRBV4-2 and TRBJ2-3; D gene ambiguous. This CDR3 contains 14 residues. V was cut by 0 bases and J by 5 bases, with 9 bases left in between. Germline V CDR1 and CDR2: LGHNA, YNFKEQ. CDR3 amino acids: CASSQDLRLDTQYF. CDR3 DNA: TGTGCCAGCAGCCAAGATCTAAGACTAGATACGCAGTATTTT.

The chain uses TRBV7-9 and TRBJ1-3, with 8 nucleotides matching TRBD1. CDR1 is SEHNR and CDR2 is FQNEAQ in the germline V gene (reference sequence). The junction had 11 bases not matched to a gene; V was cut back by 8 bases and J by 2 bases. The CDR3 covers 16 residues. The chain's CDR3 is CASGKNTGGAGNTIYF. The CDR3 nucleotides are TGTGCCAGCGGAAAGAATACAGGGGGAGCTGGAAACACCATATATTTT.

The rearrangement links TRBV6-1 to TRBJ2-1; D gene ambiguous. This CDR3 is built from 12 residues. Trimming removed 0 bases at V and 6 bases at J, with 3 bases between. From germline, CDR1 is MNHNS and CDR2 SASEGT. DNA of the CDR3: TGTGCCAGCAGTGAAGCCCGCAATGAGCAGTTCTTC. Its translation is CASSEARNEQFF.

The chain uses TRBV11-2 and TRBJ1-2, with D unresolved. Germline lookup yields CDR1 SGHAT and CDR2 FQNNGV. The CDR3 is made up of 14 amino acids. V lost 0 bases and J lost 8, with 13 bases in between. DNA for the CDR3: TGTGCCAGCAGCTTAGATTTGGGCCTGAGCGGCTACACCTTC. Amino acid sequence: CASSLDLGLSGYTF.

This chain links TRBV24-1 with TRBJ2-1, with a possible D match to TRBD2 (6 bases). V was clipped by 4 bases and J by 4 bases, with 16 bases between them. The germline CDR1 and CDR2 sequences are KGHDR and SFDVKD. This CDR3 has 16 amino acids. CDR3 sequence: CATSEGRRGDYNEQFF. The CDR3 coding sequence is TGTGCCACCAGTGAGGGCAGGAGGGGCGATTACAATGAGCAGTTCTTC.

This chain joins TRBV30 and TRBJ1-2; a weak D match, TRBD1 (5 bases). CDR3 length: 14 amino acids. Between the trimmed V and J ends, which lost 2 bases and 8 bases, there was a span of 18 bases. Germline V gene lookup returns CDR1 GTSNPN and CDR2 SVGIG (reference sequence). As DNA, the CDR3 is TGTGCCTGGAGTAATCTAAGGGGAAGTATGGGCTACACCTTC. This codes for CAWSNLRGSMGYTF. Combining the CDR3 with reference TRBV30 and TRBJ1-2 gives the whole variable domain SQTIHQWPATLVQPVGSPLSLECTVEGTSNPNLYWYRQAAGRGLQLLFYSVGIGQISSEVPQNLSASRPQDRQFILSSKKLLLSDSGFYLCAWSNLRGSMGYTFGSGTRLTVV.

This clone appeared once. J is TRBJ2-2 and V is TRBV5-4; D uncertain. Germline CDR1 is SGHNT and CDR2 is YYREEE (reference sequence). Trimming took off 0 bases at V and 1 base at J, with 10 bases between the two ends. The CDR3 length is 16 residues. The CDR3 region has the DNA TGTGCCAGCAGCTTGGGGGCGTTGGGGAACACCGGGGAGCTGTTTTTT. The encoded protein is CASSLGALGNTGELFF.

V gene TRBV19 combines with J gene TRBJ1-1; D might be TRBD1 (5 bases). The CDR3 contains 15 residues. Trimming shortened V by 5 bases and J by 0 bases, and 13 bases separated the two germline ends. From germline, CDR1 is LNHDA and CDR2 SQIVND (reference sequence). CDR3 bases: TGTGCCAGTAGTCCAGGTCGGGGGATGAACACTGAAGCTTTCTTT. Protein product: CASSPGRGMNTEAFF. The variable domain in full, with the rest retrieved from reference TRBV19 and TRBJ1-1, is DGGITQSPKYLFRKEGQNVTLSCEQNLNHDAMYWYRQDPGQGLRLIYYSQIVNDFQKGDIAEGYSVSREKKESFPLTVTSAQKNPTAFYLCASSPGRGMNTEAFFGQGTRLTVV.

The chain couples TRBV3-1 (or the pseudogene TRBV3-2) to TRBJ1-4, with 10 positions matching TRBD1. The CDR3 loop spans 17 amino acids. V was pared by 4 bases and J by 1 base, with 6 bases of the junction left unmatched. Germline assignment: CDR1 LGHDT and CDR2 YNNKEL (reference sequence). Here the CDR3 reads CASSLRDRGETNEKLFF. The CDR3 nucleotides read TGTGCCAGCAGCCTCCGGGACAGGGGAGAAACTAATGAAAAACTGTTTTTT.

This sequence joins TRBV7-9 and TRBJ1-3; D uncertain. V dropped 2 bases and J dropped 5 bases, with 10 bases sitting between them. CDR3 length: 14 amino acids. Germline V gene data show CDR1 as SEHNR and CDR2 as FQNEAQ (reference sequence). The CDR3 coding sequence is TGTGCCAGCAGCTTAATCCAGGTTCGAAACACCATATATTTT. This translates into CASSLIQVRNTIYF.

This sequence joins TRBV7-9 and TRBJ2-1, with a tentative D call TRBD2 (6 bases). CDR1 SEHNR and CDR2 FQNEAQ come from the germline V gene (reference sequence). The CDR3 runs 17 residues. Trimming took 5 bases from V and 0 from J, leaving 17 bases between them. The CDR3 region is CASSHSAGLSSYNEQFF. CDR3 coding DNA: TGTGCCAGCAGCCATTCGGCGGGGCTAAGCTCCTACAATGAGCAGTTCTTC.

This chain joins TRBV4-2 and TRBJ2-7; 9 bases line up with TRBD2. The CDR3 contains 16 residues. V trimming: 0 bases; J trimming: 3 bases; junction bases outside the gene matches: 6. From germline, CDR1 is LGHNA and CDR2 YNFKEQ. CDR3: CASSQDLAGGHYEQYF. CDR3 DNA sequence: TGTGCCAGCAGCCAAGATCTTGCGGGGGGGCACTACGAGCAGTACTTC.

This clone has only one observation. The chain combines TRBV6-5 with TRBJ1-4; D possibly corresponds to TRBD1 (6 bases). The germline gives CDR1 MNHEY, CDR2 SVGAGI. The CDR3 is made up of 14 amino acids. Deletions cut 6 bases from V and 8 bases from J, with 16 bases between. The CDR3 nucleotides read TGTGCCAGCAGATTCAGGGGATTGGGCGAAAAACTGTTTTTT. As protein: CASRFRGLGEKLFF.

V is TRBV7-9 and J is TRBJ2-1, with a weak D call TRBD2 (6 bases). CDR3 length: 17 residues. The germline V gene has CDR1 SEHNR and CDR2 FQNEAQ (reference sequence). Trimming removed 0 bases from V and 2 bases from J, with 14 bases in between. The CDR3: CASSLAEGSLPYNEQFF. For the CDR3, the DNA is TGTGCCAGCAGCTTAGCGGAGGGATCGCTCCCCTACAATGAGCAGTTCTTC. Variable domain in full (rest from reference TRBV7-9 and TRBJ2-1): DTGVSQNPRHKITKRGQNVTFRCDPISEHNRLYWYRQTLGQGPEFLTYFQNEAQLEKSRLLSDRFSAERPKGSFSTLEIQRTEQGDSAMYLCASSLAEGSLPYNEQFFGPGTRLTVL.

V usage is TRBV7-6 and J usage is TRBJ2-1; weak D call: TRBD2 (6 bases). V was shortened by 1 base and J by 8 bases, with 9 bases between the two germline ends. Germline V gene lookup returns CDR1 SGHVS and CDR2 FNYEAQ. The CDR3 is made up of 13 amino acids. CDR3 sequence reads: CASSLGLGDEQFF. In DNA form, the CDR3 reads TGTGCCAGCAGCTTAGGACTAGGGGATGAGCAGTTCTTC.

This clone is a singleton in its sample. The chain links TRBV12-5 to TRBJ2-1, with 7 bases matching TRBD1. Germline trimming cut 10 bases from V and 13 bases from J; bases unmatched to any gene: 19. Per germline, CDR1 LGHNT and CDR2 FRNRAP. The CDR3 is made up of 14 amino acids. The CDR3 sequence: CAIEGDRDPLDQFF. Written as DNA, the CDR3 is TGTGCTATTGAGGGAGACAGGGACCCTCTGGACCAGTTCTTC.

The chain is built from TRBV28 and TRBJ1-2, with no clear D. The length of the CDR3 is 14 residues. Trimming left V 1 base short and J 2 bases short, with 8 bases between. Germline CDR1 and CDR2: MDHEN and SYDVKM. The CDR3 nucleotides read TGTGCCAGCAGTTTATCTTTGGAGAACTATGGCTACACCTTC. This gives the protein CASSLSLENYGYTF.

The chain uses TRBV5-1 and TRBJ1-1, with 8 nucleotides matching TRBD1. Germline-derived CDR1 and CDR2 are SGHRS and YFSETQ. After removal of 3 bases from V and 1 base from J, the junction contained 5 bases not matched to a gene. The CDR3 loop spans 15 amino acids. CDR3 nucleotide sequence: TGCGCCAGCAGCTCCCAGGGGGCAGGGAACACTGAAGCTTTCTTT. Translated: CASSSQGAGNTEAFF.